Included here is one T cell receptor beta chain sequence, with context. The source of the sample is a study of blood T cell repertoires in COVID-19. Study-level background: COVID-19 samples, acute and convalescent, were from the United States, Italy and Spain. PBMCs, B-cell-depleted T cells, or T cells provided the cDNA or gDNA that made up the material.

With 8 bases removed from V and 0 bases from J, the gap between germline ends came to 10 bases. Germline lookup yields CDR1 MDHEN and CDR2 SYDVKM. The CDR3 is made up of 14 amino acids. Only in-frame clones appear in the TCRdb table, and some are missing; sequencing was by immunoSEQ multiplex PCR. The profile covers roughly 300,000 clones, with roughly 80% appearing a single time and approximately 9% taken by the ten largest. The J gene is TRBJ1-4, the V gene TRBV28, with D perhaps TRBD1 (5 bases). Sequences were obtained from peripheral blood. The TCR comes from a woman aged 45-59 years who had recovered from COVID-19. CDR3 region: CASRGAATNEKLFF. The DNA of the CDR3 is TGTGCCAGCCGTGGGGCAGCAACTAATGAAAAACTGTTTTTT.